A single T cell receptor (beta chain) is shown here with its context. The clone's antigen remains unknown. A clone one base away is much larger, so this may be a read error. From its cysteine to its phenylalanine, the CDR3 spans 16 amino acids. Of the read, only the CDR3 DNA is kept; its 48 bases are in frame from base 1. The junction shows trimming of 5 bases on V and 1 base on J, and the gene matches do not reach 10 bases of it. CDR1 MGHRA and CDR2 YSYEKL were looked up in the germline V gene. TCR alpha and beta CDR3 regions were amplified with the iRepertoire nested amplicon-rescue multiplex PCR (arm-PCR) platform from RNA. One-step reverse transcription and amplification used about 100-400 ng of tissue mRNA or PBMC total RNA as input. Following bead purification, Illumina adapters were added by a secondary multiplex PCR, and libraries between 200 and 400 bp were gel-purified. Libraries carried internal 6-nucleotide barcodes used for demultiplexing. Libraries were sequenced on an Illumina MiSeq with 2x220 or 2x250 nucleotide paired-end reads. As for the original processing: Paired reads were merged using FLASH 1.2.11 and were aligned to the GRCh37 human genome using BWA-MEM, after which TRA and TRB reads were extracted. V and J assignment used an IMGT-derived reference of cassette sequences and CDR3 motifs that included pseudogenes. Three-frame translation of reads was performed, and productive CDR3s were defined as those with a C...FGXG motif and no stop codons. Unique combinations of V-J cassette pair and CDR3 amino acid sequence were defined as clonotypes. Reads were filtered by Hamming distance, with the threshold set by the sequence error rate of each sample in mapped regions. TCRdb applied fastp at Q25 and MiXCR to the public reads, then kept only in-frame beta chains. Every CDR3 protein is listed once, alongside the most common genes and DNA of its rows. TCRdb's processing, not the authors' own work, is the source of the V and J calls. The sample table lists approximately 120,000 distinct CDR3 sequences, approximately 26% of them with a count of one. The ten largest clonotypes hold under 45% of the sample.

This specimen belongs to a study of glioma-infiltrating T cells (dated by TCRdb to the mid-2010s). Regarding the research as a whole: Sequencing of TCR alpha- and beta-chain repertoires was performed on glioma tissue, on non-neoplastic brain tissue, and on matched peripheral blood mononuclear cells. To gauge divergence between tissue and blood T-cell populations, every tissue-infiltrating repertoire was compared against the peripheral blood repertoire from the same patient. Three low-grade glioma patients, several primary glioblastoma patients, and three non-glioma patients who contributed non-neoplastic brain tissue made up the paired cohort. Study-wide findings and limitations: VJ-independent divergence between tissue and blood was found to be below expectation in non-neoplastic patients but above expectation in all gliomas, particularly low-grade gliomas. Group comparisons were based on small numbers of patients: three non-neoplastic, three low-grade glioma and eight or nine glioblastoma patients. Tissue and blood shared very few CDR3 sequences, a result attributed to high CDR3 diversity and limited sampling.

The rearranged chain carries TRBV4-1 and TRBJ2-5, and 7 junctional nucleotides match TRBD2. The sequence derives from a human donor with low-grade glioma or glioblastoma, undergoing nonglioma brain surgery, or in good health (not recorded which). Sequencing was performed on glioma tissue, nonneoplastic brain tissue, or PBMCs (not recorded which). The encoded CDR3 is CASSFRASGPQETQYF. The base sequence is TGCGCCAGCAGCTTCCGGGCTAGCGGTCCCCAAGAGACCCAGTACTTC.